This T cell receptor (beta chain) was sequenced during a study of CXCR3-negative and CXCR3-positive naive CD8 T cells. Study overall: About 140 million TRB reads were obtained overall (about 1.5 +/- 0.3 million per library). The study, taken as a whole, reports: CXCR3-negative naive cells had less hydrophobic TRB CDR3s than did CXCR3-positive naive cells. Similar levels of surface CD5 were seen between naive subsets; TCR strength was inferred from TRB CDR3 properties. TRBV-TRBJ usage was alike in naive CXCR3-negative and CXCR3-positive cells but differed in memory cells.

Germline CDR1 is ENHRY and CDR2 is SYGVKD. The CDR3 consists of 15 residues. Comment on this clonotype: Its antigen is as yet unknown.

UMI labels and 5' RACE were used to prepare the TRB cDNA libraries. One entry per CDR3 protein, without DNA, is what TCRdb gives after re-calling the 5' RACE reads. This sample's table has about 110,000 distinct CDR3 sequences. Triplicate sorts, around 300,000 cells apiece, were made for each CD8+ T cell subset. Material for sequencing was naive CXCR3+ CD8+ T cells from blood. This sample's subset: CD45RO-CCR7+CD27+CD95- naive CD8+ T cells expressing CXCR3 (TNR3+). This clonotype was obtained from a human donor in good health. Some clones in this sample may be carry-over from other donors' samples. The V call is TRBV10-3, the J call TRBJ2-7; TCRdb names TRBD1, which stays unverified in the absence of DNA. The CDR3 loop reads CAISELWGQGTEQYF.